The entry below describes one T cell receptor beta chain. This specimen belongs to a study of blood T cell repertoires in COVID-19. Study at large: The United States, Italy and Spain provided the acute and convalescent COVID-19 samples.

In the study's own analysis: Amplified reference gene primers provided the basis for estimating nucleated cell counts. Assay used: immunoSEQ multiplex PCR; TCRdb lists only in-frame clones, some missing. V and J calls and clone size come straight from that table; D and trimming were deduced from the DNA. The data contain 80,000 to 100,000 clones, over 65% of them singletons. CDR1 is MDHEN, CDR2 SYDVKM, per germline. V lost 7 bases to trimming and J lost 10 bases; unmatched junction nucleotides: 4. This CDR3 spans 12 amino acids. This chain links TRBV28 with TRBJ1-6; 7 bases are a match to TRBD1. The receptor was derived from a man between 65 and 85 years old with COVID-19, enrolled during active disease. The sequencing input was peripheral blood. The CDR3 reads CASMRGGSPLHF. The CDR3 DNA is TGTGCCAGCATGAGAGGGGGCTCACCCCTCCACTTT.